The 26 T cell receptor beta chains given below trace back to one sample, sequenced in a study of shared clonotypes between healthy human individuals. Measured with immunoSEQ multiplex PCR; TCRdb has only the in-frame clones, and not every one. This table holds approximately 1.5 million clones, 98% found once. Sequences were obtained from naive CD4+ T cells sorted from blood. Subset denoted: CD45RA+ positively selected. The receptors were gathered from a young man in good health.

V and J are TRBV14 and TRBJ2-1, with 9 bases that match TRBD2. CDR3 length: 14 residues. Unmatched junction bases numbered 4, after V lost 2 bases and J lost 8 bases. Germline CDR1 SGHDN, CDR2 FVKESK. Here the CDR3 DNA reads TGTGCCAGCAGCCAAAATGGCGGGAGGGATGAGCAGTTCTTC. As protein: CASSQNGGRDEQFF.

The chain couples TRBV27 to TRBJ2-5; D is ambiguous. This CDR3 region has 13 residues. V gave up 5 bases and J gave up 0 bases, with 7 bases separating them. CDR1 and CDR2 from the germline V gene are MNHEY and SMNVEV (reference sequence). The CDR3 sequence: CASSRKYQETQYF. The DNA for the CDR3 is TGTGCCAGCAGTCGGAAGTACCAAGAGACCCAGTACTTC.

V gene TRBV27 combines with J gene TRBJ1-2, with D maybe TRBD1 (6 bases). Deletions cut 6 bases from V and 2 bases from J, with 10 bases between. There are 13 residues in the CDR3. Germline CDR1 and CDR2: MNHEY and SMNVEV (reference sequence). CDR3 bases: TGTGCCAGCAGCGGAACAGGGAACTATGGCTACACCTTC. It encodes CASSGTGNYGYTF.

The chain joins TRBV7-8 to TRBJ1-5, with 7 bases fitting TRBD1. Germline trimming cut 1 base from V and 11 bases from J; bases unmatched to any gene: 5. This CDR3 has 13 residues. The germline V gene encodes CDR1 SGHVS and CDR2 FQNEAQ. This CDR3 is CASSLVRQGAQHF. For the CDR3, the DNA is TGTGCCAGCAGCTTAGTGAGACAGGGAGCCCAGCATTTT.

This chain joins TRBV10-3 and TRBJ2-2; D not resolved. CDR1 ENHRY and CDR2 SYGVKD come from the germline V gene. The CDR3 spans 15 residues. V lost 0 bases to trimming and J lost 1 base, with 6 bases between them. The CDR3 is CAISESTVNTGELFF. The DNA for the CDR3 is TGTGCCATCAGTGAGTCGACTGTGAACACCGGGGAGCTGTTTTTT.

The rearrangement uses TRBV5-1 and TRBJ2-3; D gene ambiguous. The CDR3 is 14 amino acids. Per the germline V gene, CDR1 is SGHRS and CDR2 is YFSETQ. Trimming cost V 0 bases and J 4 bases, with 9 bases left between them. This CDR3 reads CASSLESGSDTQYF. The CDR3 DNA is TGCGCCAGCAGCTTGGAGTCAGGTTCAGATACGCAGTATTTT.

This chain joins TRBV27 and TRBJ1-5, with 7 bases that match TRBD1. CDR3 length: 14 residues. The ends lost 5 bases at V and 2 bases at J; junction bases unmatched: 3. Germline assignment: CDR1 MNHEY and CDR2 SMNVEV (reference sequence). CDR3 sequence (DNA): TGTGCCAGCAGTCAGGGGGGACGCAATCAGCCCCAGCATTTT. This encodes CASSQGGRNQPQHF.

This CDR3 is CASSFYPRSSYNEQFF. CDR3 DNA sequence: TGTGCCAGCAGTTTCTATCCGAGAAGCTCCTACAATGAGCAGTTCTTC. V gene TRBV27 combines with J gene TRBJ2-1, with D uncertain. Germline V lookup: CDR1 MNHEY, CDR2 SMNVEV (reference sequence). The V end lost 3 bases, the J end lost 0 bases, and 12 bases lay between the germline ends. CDR3 length: 16 amino acids.

In this sample, this clone turned up once. Other DNA sequences in this sample translate to the same CDR3. The chain employs TRBV18 and TRBJ2-7; 8 nucleotides line up with TRBD1. CDR3 length: 14 amino acids. Per germline, CDR1 KGHSH and CDR2 LQKENI. V was pared by 3 bases and J by 7 bases, with 8 bases of the junction left unmatched. CDR3 DNA sequence: TGTGCCAGCTCACCCGGGACAGGTGGAGGGGAGCAGTACTTC. Translated, it gives CASSPGTGGGEQYF. Drawing the rest from reference TRBV18 and TRBJ2-7, the complete variable domain is NAGVMQNPRHLVRRRGQEARLRCSPMKGHSHVYWYRQLPEEGLKFMVYLQKENIIDESGMPKERFSAEFPKEGPSILRIQQVVRGDSAAYFCASSPGTGGGEQYFGPGTRLTVT.

Of note for this clone: Other DNA sequences in this specimen translate into the identical CDR3. This chain joins TRBV7-2 and TRBJ2-1, with a weak D call TRBD2 (6 bases). This CDR3 comprises 16 residues. V was trimmed by 0 bases and J by 0 bases, leaving 9 bases between them. Germline CDR1 SGHTA, CDR2 FQGNSA. CDR3 sequence: CASSLASGSSYNEQFF. CDR3 coding DNA: TGTGCCAGCAGCTTAGCGTCCGGGAGCTCCTACAATGAGCAGTTCTTC. The full variable domain, its missing parts supplied by reference TRBV7-2 and TRBJ2-1, is GAGVSQSPSNKVTEKGKDVELRCDPISGHTALYWYRQSLGQGLEFLIYFQGNSAPDKSGLPSDRFSAERTGGSVSTLTIQRTQQEDSAVYLCASSLASGSSYNEQFFGPGTRLTVL.

The chain employs TRBV9 and TRBJ2-5; D unresolved. This CDR3 is built from 13 residues. Trimming pared 3 bases from V and 2 bases from J, leaving 8 bases between. From germline, CDR1 is SGDLS and CDR2 YYNGEE. In DNA, the CDR3 is TGTGCCAGCAGCGGAACACCTCAAGAGACCCAGTACTTC. This sequence encodes CASSGTPQETQYF.

This rearrangement joins TRBV5-1 to TRBJ1-2; TRBD1 is a possible D gene (5 bases). CDR1 and CDR2 from the germline V gene are SGHRS and YFSETQ. With 2 bases removed from V and 8 bases from J, the gap between germline ends came to 22 bases. This CDR3 region has 16 residues. This chain's CDR3 is CASSFGTGTELYGYTF. The DNA for the CDR3 is TGCGCCAGCAGCTTCGGGACGGGTACTGAACTCTACGGCTACACCTTC. The whole variable domain, filled in from reference TRBV5-1 and TRBJ1-2, reads KAGVTQTPRYLIKTRGQQVTLSCSPISGHRSVSWYQQTPGQGLQFLFEYFSETQRNKGNFPGRFSGRQFSNSRSEMNVSTLELGDSALYLCASSFGTGTELYGYTFGSGTRLTVV.

In DNA, the CDR3 is TGCGCCAGCAGCCGGGGACTAGCGGGGCAAGAGACCCAGTACTTC. Protein sequence: CASSRGLAGQETQYF. The gene calls are TRBV5-1 and TRBJ2-5; 13 bases map to TRBD2. Germline CDR1 SGHRS, CDR2 YFSETQ. CDR3 length: 15 residues. The V and J ends lost 4 bases and 2 bases, in that order; junction bases with no gene match: 2.

Here the CDR3 reads CASSLGSISLVTEAFF. CDR3 bases: TGCGCCAGCAGCTTGGGGTCCATATCCCTTGTCACTGAAGCTTTCTTT. V gene TRBV5-1 combines with J gene TRBJ1-1, with D unclear. Trimming cost V 0 bases and J 4 bases, with 16 bases left between them. Looked up from germline, CDR1 is SGHRS and CDR2 is YFSETQ. CDR3 size: 16 residues.

This chain joins TRBV6-1 and TRBJ2-7; maybe TRBD1 (5 bases). The CDR3 runs 13 residues. The V end lost 3 bases, the J end lost 5 bases, and 11 bases lay between the germline ends. Germline CDR1 is MNHNS and CDR2 is SASEGT. The CDR3 sequence: CASSDAGLNEQYF. In DNA form, the CDR3 reads TGTGCCAGCAGTGATGCAGGGTTGAACGAGCAGTACTTC.

In this sample, this clone turned up once. This chain connects TRBV4-2 to TRBJ2-7; 11 bases map to TRBD2. V shed 4 bases and J 9 bases; nucleotides not matched to a gene: 11. CDR3 length: 15 amino acids. Germline CDR1 and CDR2: LGHNA and YNFKEQ. The CDR3 reads CASSPRLAGLLGQYF. The CDR3 nucleotides read TGTGCCAGCAGCCCGAGACTAGCGGGATTACTGGGGCAGTACTTC.

This clone was seen only once. The chain couples TRBV9 to TRBJ2-1, with 10 bases lining up with TRBD2. CDR1 is SGDLS, CDR2 YYNGEE, per germline. This CDR3 is built from 16 residues. The V and J ends lost 4 bases and 6 bases, in that order; junction bases with no gene match: 10. The CDR3 sequence: CASSPPLAGVSNEQFF. The CDR3 coding sequence is TGTGCCAGCAGCCCCCCGCTAGCGGGAGTTAGCAATGAGCAGTTCTTC.

The genes are TRBV19 and TRBJ1-2; the match to TRBD1 covers 8 bases. J was trimmed by 5 bases and V by 5 bases; bases with no gene match: 7. The CDR3 consists of 14 residues. The germline V gene has CDR1 LNHDA and CDR2 SQIVND (reference sequence). The DNA of the CDR3 is TGTGCCAGTAGTCCATGGACAGGGAAGTATGGCTACACCTTC. It is translated as CASSPWTGKYGYTF.

The chain has TRBV5-1 and TRBJ1-2, with a possible D match to TRBD1 (5 bases). The CDR3 consists of 13 residues. Germline CDR1 reads SGHRS; CDR2 reads YFSETQ. The V and J ends lost 0 bases and 4 bases respectively, with 7 bases between them. CDR3 in amino acids: CASSLAGRYGYTF. CDR3 coding DNA: TGCGCCAGCAGCTTGGCAGGGCGCTATGGCTACACCTTC.

This clone occurred once. The chain recombines TRBV5-1 with TRBJ2-7, with D perhaps TRBD1 or TRBD2 (6 bases each). The germline V gene encodes CDR1 SGHRS and CDR2 YFSETQ. This CDR3 contains 14 residues. The V gene lost 4 bases and the J gene lost 5 bases, with 16 bases spanning the gap. Here the CDR3 DNA reads TGCGCCAGCAGCCCGGGCCTCGGGGGCCACGAGCAGTACTTC. It yields the protein CASSPGLGGHEQYF.

The chain recombines TRBV7-8 with TRBJ1-5, with D unresolved. The V and J ends lost 5 bases and 6 bases respectively, with 17 bases between them. The germline V gene encodes CDR1 SGHVS and CDR2 FQNEAQ. The CDR3 has 15 amino acids. The CDR3 nucleotides are TGTGCCAGCAGCGAAAAGTCCCAACCCGGTCAGCCCCAGCATTTT. It codes for CASSEKSQPGQPQHF.

The chain combines TRBV6-1 with TRBJ2-7, with D possibly being TRBD2 (6 bases). The CDR3 length is 10 residues. The germline CDR1 and CDR2 sequences are MNHNS and SASEGT. Trimming removed 8 bases at V and 6 bases at J, with 8 bases between. As DNA, the CDR3 is TGTGCCAGCGGGGGGATCGAGCAGTACTTC. This codes for CASGGIEQYF.

The rearrangement links TRBV9 to TRBJ1-3, with TRBD1 matching 9 bases. Germline CDR1 reads SGDLS; CDR2 reads YYNGEE. J was trimmed by 4 bases and V by 1 base; bases with no gene match: 6. The CDR3 is 16 residues long. Here the CDR3 reads CASSVSGDRAGNTIYF. In DNA form, the CDR3 reads TGTGCCAGCAGCGTATCGGGGGACAGGGCCGGAAACACCATATATTTT.

The rearrangement joins TRBV7-9 to TRBJ2-7; 9 bases match TRBD2. Trimming removed 2 bases from V and 4 bases from J; junction bases left unmatched: 18. CDR3 size: 19 residues. Germline CDR1 and CDR2: SEHNR and FQNEAQ (reference sequence). The CDR3 DNA reads TGTGCCAGCAGCTTACCGGGACCCGGGGTCCCTAGCGGGAATTACGAGCAGTACTTC. Translated: CASSLPGPGVPSGNYEQYF.

The CDR3 region is CASSLGFSSNQPQHF. The DNA for the CDR3 is TGTGCCAGCAGCTTGGGGTTCAGTAGCAATCAGCCCCAGCATTTT. V gene TRBV5-8 combines with J gene TRBJ1-5; D gene uncertain. The germline V and J ends were trimmed by 0 bases and 0 bases, with 7 bases remaining between them. The CDR3 is 15 amino acids. Germline loops: CDR1 SGHTS, CDR2 YDEGEE.

The genes are TRBV19 and TRBJ1-1; unclear D gene. This CDR3 comprises 14 residues. V was cut by 5 bases and J by 5 bases, with 15 bases left in between. Germline V gene sequence: CDR1 LNHDA, CDR2 SQIVND (reference sequence). The CDR3 loop is CASSYQSAATEAFF. For the CDR3, the DNA is TGTGCCAGTAGTTACCAGTCAGCCGCTACTGAAGCTTTCTTT. The full variable domain, its missing parts supplied by reference TRBV19 and TRBJ1-1, is DGGITQSPKYLFRKEGQNVTLSCEQNLNHDAMYWYRQDPGQGLRLIYYSQIVNDFQKGDIAEGYSVSREKKESFPLTVTSAQKNPTAFYLCASSYQSAATEAFFGQGTRLTVV.